The rows below give T cell receptor beta chains drawn from one sample of a study of Graves' ophthalmopathy and Graves' hyperthyroidism. TCRdb processed the multiplex PCR reads anew with MiXCR; each CDR3 protein has one entry. The sample holds over 500,000 distinct CDR3 sequences, about 24% seen once. The specimen sequenced was peripheral blood. These receptors all come from a young woman with stable Graves' hyperthyroidism. Some clones in this sample may be carry-over from other donors' samples. Each CDR3 is given with its conserved first and last residue. A D gene is named only where the DNA matches it firmly. Size values are once, few and many counts, or a class for expanded clones, and some rows have none.

v_call	j_call	clone_size	d_call	cdr3_nt	cdr3_aa
TRBV6-1	TRBJ1-3	-	-	TGTGCCAGCAGACCCCGCCAGGGTGGATACACCATATATTTT	CASRPRQGGYTIYF
TRBV20-1	TRBJ2-7	many	-	TGCAGTGCCAAACTAGAGAACTACGAGCAGTACTTC	CSAKLENYEQYF
TRBV6-1	TRBJ2-7	many	-	TGTGCCAGCAGTGAATTCAGTCGAGGTTACGAGCAGTACTTC	CASSEFSRGYEQYF
TRBV2	TRBJ2-5	many	-	TGTGCCAGCAACAGGGAATCGGAGACCCAGTACTTC	CASNRESETQYF
TRBV6-5	TRBJ1-3	many	-	TGTGCCAGCAATTCTGATGAGTGGGTCTCTGGAAACACCATATATTTT	CASNSDEWVSGNTIYF
TRBV28	TRBJ2-7	many	-	TGTGCCAGTCAGGGATTAGCCTACGAGCAGTACTTC	CASQGLAYEQYF
TRBV6-1	TRBJ1-2	-	TRBD1	TGTGCCAGCAGGGGGCAGGGGGTTGGGTATGGCTACACCTTC	CASRGQGVGYGYTF
TRBV6-1	TRBJ1-2	many	-	TGTGCCAGCAGGCCCACGTACTATGGCTACACCTTC	CASRPTYYGYTF
TRBV28	TRBJ1-2	-	-	TGTGCCAGCATCGCGCGCGGGGATGGCTACACCTTC	CASIARGDGYTF
TRBV20-1	TRBJ1-5	few	TRBD1	TGCAGTGCTAGTACCGGGACAGCCGCGCCCCGGCCCCAGCATTTT	CSASTGTAAPRPQHF
TRBV30	TRBJ1-2	-	TRBD1	TGTGCCTGGAGAATGGCAGGGGGTATCTATGGCTACACCTTC	CAWRMAGGIYGYTF
TRBV4-1	TRBJ2-2	few	-	TGCGCCAGCAGCCAAGGTCGGAGGGGGGGCCCTCGCGGCACCGGGGAGCTGTTTTTT	CASSQGRRGGPRGTGELFF
TRBV5-1	TRBJ1-1	many	-	TGCGCCAGCAGCCCTACCACGTTGGAGAGCACTGAAGCTTTCTTT	CASSPTTLESTEAFF